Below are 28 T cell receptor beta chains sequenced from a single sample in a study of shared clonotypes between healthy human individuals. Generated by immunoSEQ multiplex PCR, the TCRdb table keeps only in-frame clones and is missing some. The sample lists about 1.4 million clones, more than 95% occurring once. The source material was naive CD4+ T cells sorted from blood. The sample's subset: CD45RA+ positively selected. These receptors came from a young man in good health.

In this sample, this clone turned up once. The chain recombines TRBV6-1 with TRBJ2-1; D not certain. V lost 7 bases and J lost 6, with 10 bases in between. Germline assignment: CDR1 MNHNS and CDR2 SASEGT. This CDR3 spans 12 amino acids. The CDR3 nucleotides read TGTGCCAGCAACGTTCCCCCCAATGAGCAGTTCTTC. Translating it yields CASNVPPNEQFF.

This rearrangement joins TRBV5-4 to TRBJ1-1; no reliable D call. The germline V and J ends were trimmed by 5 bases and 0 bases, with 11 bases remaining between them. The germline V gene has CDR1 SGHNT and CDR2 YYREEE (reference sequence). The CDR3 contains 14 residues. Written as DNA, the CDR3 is TGTGCCAGCAGACCCGATATAATGAACACTGAAGCTTTCTTT. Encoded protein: CASRPDIMNTEAFF.

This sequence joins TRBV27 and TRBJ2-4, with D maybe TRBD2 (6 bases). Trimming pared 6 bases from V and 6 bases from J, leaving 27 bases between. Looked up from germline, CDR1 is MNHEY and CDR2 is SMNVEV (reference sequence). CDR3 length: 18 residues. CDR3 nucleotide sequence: TGTGCCAGCAGACCACTATCCCGGACTAATCAGGGTCTAAACATTCAGTACTTC. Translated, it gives CASRPLSRTNQGLNIQYF.

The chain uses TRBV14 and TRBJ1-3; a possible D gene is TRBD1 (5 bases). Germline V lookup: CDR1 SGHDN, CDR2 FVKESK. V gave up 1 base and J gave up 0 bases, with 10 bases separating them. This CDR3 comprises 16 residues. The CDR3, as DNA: TGTGCCAGCAGCCAAGTGGGACGGCCCTCTGGAAACACCATATATTTT. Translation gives CASSQVGRPSGNTIYF.

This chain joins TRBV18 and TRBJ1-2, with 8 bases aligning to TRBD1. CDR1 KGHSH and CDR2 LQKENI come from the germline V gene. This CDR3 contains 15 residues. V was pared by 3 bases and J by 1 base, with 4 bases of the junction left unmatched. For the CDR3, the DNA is TGTGCCAGCTCACCTCGGACAGGGTTTAACTATGGCTACACCTTC. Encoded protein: CASSPRTGFNYGYTF.

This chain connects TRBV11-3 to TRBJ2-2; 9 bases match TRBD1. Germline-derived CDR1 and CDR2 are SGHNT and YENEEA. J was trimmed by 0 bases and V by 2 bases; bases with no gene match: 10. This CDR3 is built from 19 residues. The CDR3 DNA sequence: TGTGCCAGCAGCTTAACCGGGACAGGGATATCGTCGAACACCGGGGAGCTGTTTTTT. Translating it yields CASSLTGTGISSNTGELFF.

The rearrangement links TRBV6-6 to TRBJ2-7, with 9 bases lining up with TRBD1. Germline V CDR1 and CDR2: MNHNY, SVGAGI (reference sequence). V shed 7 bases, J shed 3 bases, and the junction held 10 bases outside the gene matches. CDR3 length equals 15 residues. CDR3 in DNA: TGTGCCAGCATCGACCGGGACAGGGTGAACTACGAGCAGTACTTC. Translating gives CASIDRDRVNYEQYF.

The CDR3 reads CVRSPGLAGLKVLINEQFF. CDR3 DNA sequence: TGTGTCAGAAGCCCCGGACTAGCGGGATTAAAGGTTCTAATCAATGAGCAGTTCTTC. The chain links TRBV7-5 to TRBJ2-1; no check of the table's D call, TRBD2, against the DNA was made. TRBV7-5 is a listed pseudogene. The CDR3 runs 19 residues.

CDR3 nucleotides: TGTGCCAGCAGTTTTATGGGGGATAGCAATCAGCCCCAGCATTTT. Its protein is CASSFMGDSNQPQHF. The V call is TRBV27, the J call TRBJ1-5; a weak D match, TRBD1 (5 bases). The CDR3 is made up of 15 amino acids. With 3 bases removed from V and 0 bases from J, the gap between germline ends came to 9 bases. The V gene's germline CDR1 is MNHEY and CDR2 SMNVEV (reference sequence).

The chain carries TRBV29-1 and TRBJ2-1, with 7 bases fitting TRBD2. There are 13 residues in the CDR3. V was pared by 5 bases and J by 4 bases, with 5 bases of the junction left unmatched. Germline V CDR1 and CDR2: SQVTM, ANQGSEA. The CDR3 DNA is TGCAGCGTTCGCCTAGCGGCATACAATGAGCAGTTCTTC. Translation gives CSVRLAAYNEQFF.

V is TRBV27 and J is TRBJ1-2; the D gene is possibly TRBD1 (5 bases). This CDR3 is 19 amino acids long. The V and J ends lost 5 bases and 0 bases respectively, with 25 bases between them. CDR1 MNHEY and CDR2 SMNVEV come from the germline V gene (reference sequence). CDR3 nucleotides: TGTGCCAGCAGTCCCCAGTCCGGGGCAGGCCGACCTTCTAACTATGGCTACACCTTC. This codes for CASSPQSGAGRPSNYGYTF.

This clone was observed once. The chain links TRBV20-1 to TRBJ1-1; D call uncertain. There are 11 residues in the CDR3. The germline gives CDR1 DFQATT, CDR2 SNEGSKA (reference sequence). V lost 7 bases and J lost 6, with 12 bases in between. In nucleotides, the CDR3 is TGCAGTGTTTTCAAGCTGTCTGAAGCTTTCTTT. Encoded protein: CSVFKLSEAFF.

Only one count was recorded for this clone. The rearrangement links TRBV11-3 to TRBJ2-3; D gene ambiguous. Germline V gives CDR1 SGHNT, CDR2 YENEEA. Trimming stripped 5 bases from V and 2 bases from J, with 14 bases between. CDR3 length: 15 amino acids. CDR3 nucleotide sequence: TGTGCCAGCAGCATGACTTCCCAAATCACAGATACGCAGTATTTT. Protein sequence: CASSMTSQITDTQYF. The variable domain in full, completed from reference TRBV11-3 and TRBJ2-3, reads EAGVVQSPRYKIIEKKQPVAFWCNPISGHNTLYWYLQNLGQGPELLIRYENEEAVDDSQLPKDRFSAERLKGVDSTLKIQPAELGDSAVYLCASSMTSQITDTQYFGPGTRLTVL.

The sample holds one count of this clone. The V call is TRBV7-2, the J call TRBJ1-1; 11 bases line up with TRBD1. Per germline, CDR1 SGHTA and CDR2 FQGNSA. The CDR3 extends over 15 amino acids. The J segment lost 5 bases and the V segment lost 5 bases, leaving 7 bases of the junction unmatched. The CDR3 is CASSPPGQGETEAFF. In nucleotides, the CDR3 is TGTGCCAGCAGCCCTCCGGGACAGGGGGAGACTGAAGCTTTCTTT.

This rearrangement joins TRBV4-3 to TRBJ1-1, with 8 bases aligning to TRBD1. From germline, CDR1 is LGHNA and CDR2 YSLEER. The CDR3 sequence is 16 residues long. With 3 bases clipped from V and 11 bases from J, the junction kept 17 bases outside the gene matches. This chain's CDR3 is CASSQASGGTGVLAFF. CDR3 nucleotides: TGCGCCAGCAGCCAGGCCTCTGGCGGGACAGGTGTTCTTGCTTTCTTT.

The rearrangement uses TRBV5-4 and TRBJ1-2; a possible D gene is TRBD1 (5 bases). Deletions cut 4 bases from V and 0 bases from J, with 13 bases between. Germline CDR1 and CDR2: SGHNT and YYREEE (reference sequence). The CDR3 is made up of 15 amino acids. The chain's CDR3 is CASSTGQSTNYGYTF. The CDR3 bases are TGTGCCAGCAGCACCGGACAATCAACTAACTATGGCTACACCTTC. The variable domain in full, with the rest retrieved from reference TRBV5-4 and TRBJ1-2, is ETGVTQSPTHLIKTRGQQVTLRCSSQSGHNTVSWYQQALGQGPQFIFQYYREEENGRGNFPPRFSGLQFPNYSSELNVNALELDDSALYLCASSTGQSTNYGYTFGSGTRLTVV.

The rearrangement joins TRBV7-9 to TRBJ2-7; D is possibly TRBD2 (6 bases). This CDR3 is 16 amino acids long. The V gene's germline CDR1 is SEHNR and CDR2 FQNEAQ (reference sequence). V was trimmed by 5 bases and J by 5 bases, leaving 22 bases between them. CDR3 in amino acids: CASSGAPGGVRNEQYF. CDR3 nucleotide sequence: TGTGCCAGCAGCGGGGCCCCTGGAGGGGTGCGGAACGAGCAGTACTTC.

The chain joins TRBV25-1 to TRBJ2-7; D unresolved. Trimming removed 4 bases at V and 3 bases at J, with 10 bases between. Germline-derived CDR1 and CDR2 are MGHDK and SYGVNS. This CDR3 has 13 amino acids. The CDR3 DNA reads TGTGCCAGCAGTGCCCTGATAGGCTACGAGCAGTACTTC. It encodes CASSALIGYEQYF.

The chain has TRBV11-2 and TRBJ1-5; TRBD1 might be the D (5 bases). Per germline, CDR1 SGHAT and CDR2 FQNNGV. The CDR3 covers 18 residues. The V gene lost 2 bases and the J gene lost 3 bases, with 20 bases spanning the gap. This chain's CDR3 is CASSLPARDYRSNQPQHF. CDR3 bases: TGTGCCAGCAGCTTACCAGCCCGGGACTATCGCTCCAATCAGCCCCAGCATTTT. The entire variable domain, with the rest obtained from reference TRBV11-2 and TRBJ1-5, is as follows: EAGVAQSPRYKIIEKRQSVAFWCNPISGHATLYWYQQILGQGPKLLIQFQNNGVVDDSQLPKDRFSAERLKGVDSTLKIQPAKLEDSAVYLCASSLPARDYRSNQPQHFGDGTRLSIL.

CDR3 nucleotide sequence: TGTGCCAGCTCACAGGACAGTTACGAGCAGTACTTC. This codes for CASSQDSYEQYF. V is TRBV18 and J is TRBJ2-7, with TRBD1 as a possible D gene (6 bases). The V gene's germline CDR1 is KGHSH and CDR2 LQKENI. This CDR3 is 12 amino acids long. Deletions cut 4 bases from V and 4 bases from J, with 8 bases between.

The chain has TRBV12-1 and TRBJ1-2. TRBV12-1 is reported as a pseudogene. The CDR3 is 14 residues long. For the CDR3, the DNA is TGTGCCAGCAGCTTCCGGGTGGCGAGGTATGGCTACACCTTC. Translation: CASSFRVARYGYTF.

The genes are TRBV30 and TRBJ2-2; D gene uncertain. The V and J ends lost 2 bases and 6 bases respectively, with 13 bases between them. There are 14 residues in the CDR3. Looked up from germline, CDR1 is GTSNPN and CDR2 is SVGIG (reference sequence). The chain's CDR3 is CAWSPLKGPGELFF. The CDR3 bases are TGTGCCTGGAGTCCCCTAAAGGGTCCCGGGGAGCTGTTTTTT.

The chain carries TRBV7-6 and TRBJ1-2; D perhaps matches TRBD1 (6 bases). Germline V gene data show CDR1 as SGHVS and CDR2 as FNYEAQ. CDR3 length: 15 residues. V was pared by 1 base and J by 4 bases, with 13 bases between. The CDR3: CASSLGTGLSYGYTF. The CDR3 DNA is TGTGCCAGCAGCTTAGGTACAGGGCTCAGCTATGGCTACACCTTC.

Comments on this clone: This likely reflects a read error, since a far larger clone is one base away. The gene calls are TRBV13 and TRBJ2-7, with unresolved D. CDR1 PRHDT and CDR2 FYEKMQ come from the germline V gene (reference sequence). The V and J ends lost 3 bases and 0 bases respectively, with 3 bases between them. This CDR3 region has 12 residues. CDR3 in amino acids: CASSFVSYEQYF. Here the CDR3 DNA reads TGTGCCAGCAGCTTCGTCTCCTACGAGCAGTACTTC.

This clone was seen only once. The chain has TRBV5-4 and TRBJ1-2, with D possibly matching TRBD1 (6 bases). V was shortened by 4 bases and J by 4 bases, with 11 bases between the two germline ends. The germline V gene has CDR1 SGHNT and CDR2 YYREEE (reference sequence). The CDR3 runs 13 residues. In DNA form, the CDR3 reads TGTGCCAGCAGCGAGGACAGTTCCTATGGCTACACCTTC. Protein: CASSEDSSYGYTF.

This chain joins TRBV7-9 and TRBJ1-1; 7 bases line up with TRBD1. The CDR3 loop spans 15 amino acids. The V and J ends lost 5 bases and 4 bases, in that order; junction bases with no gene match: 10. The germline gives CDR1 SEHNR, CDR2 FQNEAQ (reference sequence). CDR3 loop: CASSPIRGSRTEAFF. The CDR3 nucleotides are TGTGCCAGCAGCCCGATCAGGGGGAGTCGCACTGAAGCTTTCTTT.

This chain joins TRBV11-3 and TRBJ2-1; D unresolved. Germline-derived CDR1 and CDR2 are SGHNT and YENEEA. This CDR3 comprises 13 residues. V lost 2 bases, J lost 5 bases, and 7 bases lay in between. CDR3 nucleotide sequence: TGTGCCAGCAGCTTATACCCAAACAATGAGCAGTTCTTC. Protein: CASSLYPNNEQFF. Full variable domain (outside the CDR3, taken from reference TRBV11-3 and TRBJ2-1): EAGVVQSPRYKIIEKKQPVAFWCNPISGHNTLYWYLQNLGQGPELLIRYENEEAVDDSQLPKDRFSAERLKGVDSTLKIQPAELGDSAVYLCASSLYPNNEQFFGPGTRLTVL.

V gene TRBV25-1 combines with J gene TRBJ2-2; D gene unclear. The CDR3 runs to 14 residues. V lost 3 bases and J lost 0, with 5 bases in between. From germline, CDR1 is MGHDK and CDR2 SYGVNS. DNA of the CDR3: TGTGCCAGCAGTGACCCCCCGAACACCGGGGAGCTGTTTTTT. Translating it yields CASSDPPNTGELFF. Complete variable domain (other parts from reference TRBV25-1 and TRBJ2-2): EADIYQTPRYLVIGTGKKITLECSQTMGHDKMYWYQQDPGMELHLIHYSYGVNSTEKGDLSSESTVSRIRTEHFPLTLESARPSHTSQYLCASSDPPNTGELFFGEGSRLTVL.